These 26 T cell receptor beta chains were sequenced from one sample in a study of CD8 T cells in ankylosing spondylitis. Whole-study findings and limits: A motif of eight or nine highly homologous TCR beta variants was seen as apparently characteristic of ankylosing spondylitis blood.

Their antigen targets remain unknown. TCRdb recomputed calls from the 5' RACE reads with MiXCR, one row per CDR3 protein. The repertoire holds about 800,000 distinct CDR3 sequences, over 9.5% seen once, with roughly 0.51% in the top ten. The sample taken for sequencing was blood, either unsorted or a sorted T cell fraction (not recorded which). The receptors shown here come from a male donor with ankylosing spondylitis.

This clonotype turned up a few times. The chain employs TRBV9 and TRBJ2-7, with D maybe TRBD1 (6 bases). Trimming removed 0 bases from V and 2 bases from J, with 15 bases in between. The CDR3 totals 16 residues. Germline V gene data show CDR1 as SGDLS and CDR2 as YYNGEE. The CDR3 DNA reads as TGTGCCAGCAGCGTAGGATCAGGGGTAAGGACCTACGAGCAGTACTTC. This gives the protein CASSVGSGVRTYEQYF.

The chain is built from TRBV4-3 and TRBJ2-7; possibly TRBD1 for D (5 bases). The CDR3 has 15 residues. The V gene lost 0 bases and the J gene lost 7 bases, with 16 bases spanning the gap. Germline CDR1 is LGHNA and CDR2 is YSLEER. The CDR3 is CASSQDLRDSREQYF. In nucleotides, the CDR3 is TGCGCCAGCAGCCAAGATCTCAGGGATAGTCGGGAGCAGTACTTC.

This clonotype has just a few counts. The V and J genes are TRBV6-1 and TRBJ1-5; D ambiguous. V shed 8 bases and J shed 0 bases, with 17 bases lying between them. Per the germline V gene, CDR1 is MNHNS and CDR2 is SASEGT. The length of the CDR3 is 16 residues. This CDR3 is CASSVLAGHSNQPQHF. The CDR3 DNA is TGTGCCAGCTCTGTGCTTGCAGGTCATAGCAATCAGCCCCAGCATTTT.

This clonotype has just a few counts. This rearrangement joins TRBV6-1 to TRBJ2-7, with 7 positions matching TRBD1. Germline V gives CDR1 MNHNS, CDR2 SASEGT. V trimming: 4 bases; J trimming: 3 bases; junction bases outside the gene matches: 6. The CDR3 sequence is 14 residues long. This CDR3 reads CASSGLGQNYEQYF. The CDR3 DNA sequence: TGTGCCAGCAGTGGCTTGGGACAGAACTACGAGCAGTACTTC.

The gene calls are TRBV18 and TRBJ2-1; D gene uncertain. V lost 3 bases and J lost 7, with 13 bases in between. Germline CDR1 KGHSH, CDR2 LQKENI. There are 14 residues in the CDR3. CDR3 sequence reads: CASSPRLDLNEQFF. Written as DNA, the CDR3 is TGTGCCAGCTCACCGAGACTCGATCTAAATGAGCAGTTCTTC.

This clonotype was observed many times. The chain couples TRBV12-3 or TRBV12-4 to TRBJ2-1; 13 bases are a match to TRBD2. The CDR3 is made up of 14 amino acids. V shed 5 bases, J shed 6 bases, and the junction held 1 base outside the gene matches. DNA of the CDR3: TGTGCCAGCAGTCGACTAGCGGGGGGCAATGAGCAGTTCTTC. It specifies CASSRLAGGNEQFF.

This clonotype was seen only a few times. The chain recombines TRBV7-2 with TRBJ2-7; no clear D. The CDR3 sequence is 14 residues long. From germline, CDR1 is SGHTA and CDR2 FQGNSA. The germline V and J ends were trimmed by 8 bases and 4 bases, with 18 bases remaining between them. CDR3 protein: CASQVEPIIYEQYF. The CDR3 DNA is TGTGCCAGCCAGGTGGAGCCCATTATTTACGAGCAGTACTTC.

This clonotype was seen only a few times. At one end the junction does not follow the germline gene, possibly because of a read error. The rearrangement links TRBV27 to TRBJ1-6, with D unresolved. CDR1 and CDR2 (germline): MNHEY, SMNVEV (reference sequence). The CDR3 loop spans 14 amino acids. For the CDR3, the DNA is TGTGCCAGCAGTTTCTCGGGGTATAACTCACCCCTCCACTTT. Translation gives CASSFSGYNSPLHF.

V and J are TRBV5-4 and TRBJ2-3, with 11 bases identical to TRBD2. Germline CDR1 reads SGHNT; CDR2 reads YYREEE (reference sequence). This CDR3 comprises 19 residues. After removal of 0 bases from V and 0 bases from J, the junction contained 9 bases not matched to a gene. The CDR3 bases are TGTGCCAGCAGCTTGGGGTTTAGCGGGGGGGATTATAGCACAGATACGCAGTATTTT. The encoded protein is CASSLGFSGGDYSTDTQYF.

Ten or more counts support this clonotype. CDR3 in amino acids: CSVWGGQETQYF. For the CDR3, the DNA is TGCAGCGTTTGGGGGGGTCAAGAGACCCAGTACTTC. This sequence joins TRBV29-1 and TRBJ2-5, with TRBD2 identical over 7 bases. The V segment lost 5 bases and the J segment 2 bases; nucleotides outside the gene matches: 2. From germline, CDR1 is SQVTM and CDR2 ANQGSEA. The length of the CDR3 is 12 residues.

This clonotype was seen a single time. V and J are TRBV10-3 and TRBJ2-3, with 7 bases aligning to TRBD2. Trimming took 4 bases from V and 2 from J; bases not matched to a gene: 6. In germline, CDR1 is ENHRY, CDR2 SYGVKD. The CDR3 runs to 15 residues. CDR3 protein: CAISGASGFTDTQYF. Here the CDR3 DNA reads TGTGCCATCAGTGGCGCTAGCGGATTCACAGATACGCAGTATTTT.

This sequence joins TRBV7-2 and TRBJ2-7, with 8 bases matching TRBD1. J lost 2 bases, V lost 5 bases, and 5 bases had no gene match. CDR1 and CDR2 (germline): SGHTA, FQGNSA. CDR3 size: 14 residues. The CDR3 sequence is CASSTGTGTYEQYF. The DNA of the CDR3 is TGTGCCAGCAGCACCGGGACAGGAACCTACGAGCAGTACTTC.

The chain's CDR3 is CASSPDPDREAFF. The CDR3, as DNA: TGTGCCAGCAGTCCGGACCCTGACAGGGAAGCTTTCTTT. This chain uses TRBV6-1 with TRBJ1-1, with D perhaps matching TRBD1 (6 bases). This CDR3 has 13 residues. Trimming shortened V by 5 bases and J by 8 bases, and 15 bases separated the two germline ends. Germline CDR1 and CDR2: MNHNS and SASEGT.

The J gene is TRBJ2-6, the V gene TRBV20-1; D not resolved. Between the trimmed V and J ends, which lost 0 bases and 0 bases, there was a span of 9 bases. The CDR3 runs 16 residues. Looked up from germline, CDR1 is DFQATT and CDR2 is SNEGSKA (reference sequence). The CDR3: CSARDARNSGANVLTF. CDR3 bases: TGCAGTGCTAGAGACGCCCGGAACTCTGGGGCCAACGTCCTGACTTTC.

The genes are TRBV7-9 and TRBJ2-5; D perhaps matches TRBD2 (6 bases). CDR1 and CDR2 from the germline V gene are SEHNR and FQNEAQ (reference sequence). The V and J ends lost 6 bases and 0 bases respectively, with 20 bases between them. This CDR3 is 17 amino acids long. CDR3 residues: CASSPLRGIWYQETQYF. CDR3 nucleotides: TGTGCCAGCAGTCCCCTTCGGGGGATTTGGTACCAAGAGACCCAGTACTTC.

The chain joins TRBV2 to TRBJ2-3; TRBD1 matches 8 bases. Germline V gene sequence: CDR1 SNHLY, CDR2 FYNNEI. CDR3 length equals 14 residues. V lost 7 bases to trimming and J lost 1 base; unmatched junction nucleotides: 4. The CDR3 DNA follows: TGTGCCAGCACCTTGACAGGGGGCACAGATACGCAGTATTTT. It encodes CASTLTGGTDTQYF.

This clonotype has more than one count but fewer than ten. The chain links TRBV7-9 to TRBJ2-2; possibly TRBD2 for D (6 bases). Germline lookup yields CDR1 SEHNR and CDR2 FQNEAQ (reference sequence). This CDR3 has 13 residues. Trimming cost V 6 bases and J 4 bases, with 9 bases left between them. CDR3 bases: TGTGCCAGCAGTCAAGCGGGCACCGGGGAGCTGTTTTTT. This codes for CASSQAGTGELFF.

A few counts support this clonotype. The V gene is TRBV20-1, the J gene TRBJ2-7; TRBD1 matches 7 bases. CDR1 is DFQATT, CDR2 SNEGSKA, per germline (reference sequence). V was pared by 3 bases and J by 2 bases, with 10 bases of the junction left unmatched. This CDR3 is 15 amino acids long. The CDR3 DNA is TGCAGTGCTAGGGGGCCCGGACAGGTCCCCTACGAGCAGTACTTC. Its protein is CSARGPGQVPYEQYF.

This clonotype was observed a few times. The chain joins TRBV5-1 to TRBJ1-1, with D possibly matching TRBD1 (5 bases). The CDR3 sequence is 16 residues long. Trimming removed 4 bases from V and 6 bases from J, with 22 bases in between. Per germline, CDR1 SGHRS and CDR2 YFSETQ. The CDR3 sequence: CASSRWSGASLSEAFF. In DNA, the CDR3 is TGCGCCAGCAGCAGGTGGAGCGGGGCGAGTCTCTCTGAAGCTTTCTTT.

This clonotype was recorded at least ten times. The V call is TRBV27, the J call TRBJ1-2; 7 bases align to TRBD1. CDR1 and CDR2 (germline): MNHEY, SMNVEV (reference sequence). V shed 7 bases and J 6 bases; nucleotides not matched to a gene: 11. The CDR3 is made up of 14 amino acids. CDR3: CASTKRGQTDGYTF. DNA for the CDR3: TGTGCCAGCACAAAGAGGGGGCAGACGGATGGCTACACCTTC.

Only a few counts were recorded for this clonotype. This chain links TRBV24-1 with TRBJ2-1; 9 bases match TRBD1. CDR1 is KGHDR and CDR2 is SFDVKD in the germline V gene. V trimming: 1 base; J trimming: 0 bases; junction bases outside the gene matches: 3. There are 17 residues in the CDR3. The CDR3 DNA reads as TGTGCCACCAGTGATTTTTTGGGACAGGGCTCCTACAATGAGCAGTTCTTC. Its translation: CATSDFLGQGSYNEQFF.

The chain employs TRBV12-3 or TRBV12-4 and TRBJ1-5; D gene ambiguous. V dropped 5 bases and J dropped 4 bases, with 12 bases sitting between them. The CDR3 length is 14 residues. CDR3 nucleotide sequence: TGTGCCAGCAGTCCGCGCTGGGGAAATCAGCCCCAGCATTTT. It encodes CASSPRWGNQPQHF.

This clonotype was detected many times. The chain uses TRBV28 and TRBJ1-2, with D maybe TRBD1 (5 bases). V was trimmed by 7 bases and J by 4 bases, leaving 25 bases between them. This CDR3 has 17 amino acids. Germline loops: CDR1 MDHEN, CDR2 SYDVKM. In nucleotides, the CDR3 is TGTGCCAGCAACATGATACCAGGGCGCCCCTTGAGCTATGGCTACACCTTC. This gives the protein CASNMIPGRPLSYGYTF.

The chain joins TRBV15 to TRBJ1-2; 8 bases line up with TRBD1. The CDR3 has 15 residues. Germline CDR1 LNHNV, CDR2 YYDKDF (reference sequence). The V gene end was trimmed by 1 base and the J gene end by 5 bases; junction bases not matched to a gene: 6. The DNA for the CDR3 is TGTGCCACCAGCAGAGTTAAGACAGGGGTTTATGGCTACACCTTC. It codes for CATSRVKTGVYGYTF.

CDR3 residues: CASSSLRGSGYTF. The CDR3 nucleotides are TGTGCCAGCAGCTCCTTGAGGGGAAGTGGCTACACCTTC. J is TRBJ1-2 and V is TRBV12-3 or TRBV12-4; tentatively, D is TRBD1 (5 bases). Trimming left V 6 bases short and J 7 bases short, with 15 bases between. CDR3 length: 13 residues.

The chain joins TRBV7-2 to TRBJ2-1, with D perhaps assigned TRBD1 or TRBD2 (5 bases each). Germline CDR1 and CDR2: SGHTA and FQGNSA. There are 15 residues in the CDR3. V was clipped by 6 bases and J by 4 bases, with 16 bases between them. CDR3 DNA: TGTGCCAGCAGTCTGTGGGGGAAGTGGTACAATGAGCAGTTCTTC. It specifies CASSLWGKWYNEQFF.